One sample yielded the 19 T cell receptor beta chains listed below, sequenced in a study of cytomegalovirus exposure and HLA in healthy donors. Produced via immunoSEQ multiplex PCR; TCRdb's table is partial and in-frame only. The sample includes around 400,000 clones, just over 85% of them seen just once. Input material: PBMCs. The source is a woman aged 18-35 years in good health and CMV-seronegative.

The J gene is TRBJ1-2, the V gene TRBV28; TRBD1 matches at 7 bases. V was clipped by 8 bases and J by 4 bases; unmatched bases: 19. Germline CDR1 is MDHEN and CDR2 is SYDVKM. This CDR3 spans 17 amino acids. The CDR3 protein is CASVGERGRLSVYGYTF. The CDR3 nucleotides are TGTGCCAGCGTTGGGGAGAGGGGGCGCCTTTCTGTCTATGGCTACACCTTC.

This clone was seen just once. The chain uses TRBV9 and TRBJ2-1; D may be TRBD2 (5 bases). CDR1 is SGDLS, CDR2 YYNGEE, per germline. V gave up 3 bases and J gave up 8 bases, with 12 bases separating them. The CDR3 contains 13 residues. In nucleotides, the CDR3 is TGTGCCAGCAGCGCCCTGGCCGGGGATGAGCAGTTCTTC. Protein: CASSALAGDEQFF.

In its sample, this clone was seen once. The V and J genes are TRBV30 and TRBJ1-1; 7 bases line up with TRBD1. Germline V gene data show CDR1 as GTSNPN and CDR2 as SVGIG (reference sequence). With 4 bases clipped from V and 2 bases from J, the junction kept 7 bases outside the gene matches. This CDR3 is 14 amino acids long. CDR3: CAWTTGPGNTEAFF. The DNA for the CDR3 is TGTGCCTGGACGACAGGGCCCGGCAACACTGAAGCTTTCTTT.

The chain employs TRBV10-3 and TRBJ2-7; possible D gene TRBD1, 5 bases. Germline V gene lookup returns CDR1 ENHRY and CDR2 SYGVKD. There are 15 residues in the CDR3. The ends were cut back, 2 bases at V and 0 bases at J, with 11 bases in the middle. The CDR3 spells CAISEVDNFSYEQYF. In DNA form, the CDR3 reads TGTGCCATCAGTGAGGTGGACAACTTCTCCTACGAGCAGTACTTC.

V usage is TRBV29-1 and J usage is TRBJ1-1; TRBD1 agrees at 8 bases. Germline V gives CDR1 SQVTM, CDR2 ANQGSEA. This CDR3 region has 11 residues. V lost 7 bases, J lost 4 bases, and 2 bases stayed unmatched. Here the CDR3 reads CSATGGTEAFF. CDR3 in DNA: TGCAGCGCTACAGGGGGCACTGAAGCTTTCTTT. Full variable domain (missing parts from reference TRBV29-1 and TRBJ1-1): SAVISQKPSRDICQRGTSLTIQCQVDSQVTMMFWYRQQPGQSLTLIATANQGSEATYESGFVIDKFPISRPNLTFSTLTVSNMSPEDSSIYLCSATGGTEAFFGQGTRLTVV.

V is TRBV6-6 and J is TRBJ1-6; unclear D gene. Germline V CDR1 and CDR2: MNHNY, SVGAGI (reference sequence). Trimming left V 2 bases short and J 10 bases short, with 15 bases between. The CDR3 covers 15 residues. The CDR3 sequence: CASSYDEGVGSPLHF. The CDR3 DNA reads TGTGCCAGCAGTTACGACGAGGGAGTAGGCTCACCCCTCCACTTT.

This chain uses TRBV5-1 with TRBJ2-3, with D possibly being TRBD1 (6 bases). Germline-derived CDR1 and CDR2 are SGHRS and YFSETQ. The CDR3 loop spans 16 amino acids. The V and J ends lost 6 bases and 2 bases respectively, with 19 bases between them. CDR3 DNA sequence: TGCGCCAGCACGACGTCCCTGAGACAGGACACAGATACGCAGTATTTT. Protein sequence: CASTTSLRQDTDTQYF.

CDR3 sequence reads: CASSQDGLLTGETQYF. The CDR3 DNA sequence: TGCGCCAGCAGCCAAGATGGTTTACTAACCGGGGAGACCCAGTACTTC. The genes are TRBV4-1 and TRBJ2-5, with D uncertain. From germline, CDR1 is MGHRA and CDR2 YSYEKL. Trimming shortened V by 0 bases and J by 5 bases, and 16 bases separated the two germline ends. The CDR3 is made up of 16 amino acids.

The chain joins TRBV28 to TRBJ2-7; 9 bases fit TRBD2. From germline, CDR1 is MDHEN and CDR2 SYDVKM. CDR3 length: 14 amino acids. V shed 5 bases, J shed 6 bases, and the junction held 8 bases outside the gene matches. The CDR3 DNA reads TGTGCCAGCAGTAATAGCGGGGGTTCTCCCGAGCAGTACTTC. Residues: CASSNSGGSPEQYF.

This chain links TRBV4-1 with TRBJ2-7; no firm D call. This CDR3 is built from 14 residues. Trimming took off 3 bases at V and 5 bases at J, with 14 bases between the two ends. The germline CDR1 and CDR2 sequences are MGHRA and YSYEKL. CDR3 DNA sequence: TGCGCCAGCAGCCAGACCCAGGCTTCCCACGAGCAGTACTTC. Translating gives CASSQTQASHEQYF.

The chain employs TRBV11-1 and TRBJ2-7; 7 nucleotides agree with TRBD2. The CDR3 sequence is 14 residues long. Germline V gene sequence: CDR1 SGHAT, CDR2 FQDESV (reference sequence). Germline trimming cut 5 bases from V and 3 bases from J; bases unmatched to any gene: 7. As DNA, the CDR3 is TGTGCCAGCAGCCCGGGACTACTAAACTACGAGCAGTACTTC. It encodes CASSPGLLNYEQYF.

The chain combines TRBV6-1 with TRBJ2-6; D is unresolved. CDR1 MNHNS and CDR2 SASEGT come from the germline V gene. CDR3 length equals 12 residues. V dropped 10 bases and J dropped 0 bases, with 4 bases sitting between them. CDR3 amino acids: CAINSGANVLTF. CDR3 bases: TGTGCCATTAACTCTGGGGCCAACGTCCTGACTTTC.

Of note for this clone: The same CDR3 is also encoded by other DNA sequences in this sample. The chain uses TRBV6-5 and TRBJ1-1, with D possibly matching TRBD1 (6 bases). Germline values: CDR1 MNHEY, CDR2 SVGAGI. The CDR3 has 12 residues. Trimming removed 5 bases from V and 3 bases from J, with 7 bases in between. CDR3 bases: TGTGCCAGCAGTAGGGGGTACACTGAAGCTTTCTTT. Translation gives CASSRGYTEAFF.

The gene calls are TRBV4-1 and TRBJ2-3; D is unresolved. V lost 1 base and J lost 1, with 3 bases in between. The CDR3 extends over 13 amino acids. Per the germline V gene, CDR1 is MGHRA and CDR2 is YSYEKL. DNA of the CDR3: TGCGCCAGCAGCCAAGTAGGCACAGATACGCAGTATTTT. Translating it yields CASSQVGTDTQYF.

This clone was recorded only once. The rearrangement uses TRBV4-1 and TRBJ2-7; tentatively, D is TRBD2 (5 bases). Germline CDR1 reads MGHRA; CDR2 reads YSYEKL. CDR3 length equals 13 residues. V was cut by 0 bases and J by 4 bases, with 7 bases left in between. The CDR3, as DNA: TGCGCCAGCAGCCAAGATAGGACTTACGAGCAGTACTTC. This gives the protein CASSQDRTYEQYF.

The chain links TRBV30 to TRBJ2-2, with D possibly matching TRBD1 (6 bases). V shed 1 base and J shed 1 base, with 10 bases lying between them. This CDR3 spans 15 amino acids. The germline CDR1 and CDR2 sequences are GTSNPN and SVGIG (reference sequence). CDR3 nucleotides: TGTGCCTGGAGTGACCGGACAGAGAACACCGGGGAGCTGTTTTTT. Its protein is CAWSDRTENTGELFF.

In its sample, this clone was seen a few times. This chain joins TRBV29-1 and TRBJ1-2; TRBD1 agrees at 11 bases. The CDR3 runs to 13 residues. The J segment lost 3 bases and the V segment lost 6 bases, leaving 3 bases of the junction unmatched. CDR1 and CDR2 (germline): SQVTM, ANQGSEA. CDR3 DNA sequence: TGCAGCGTCGGACAGGGGGCTGACTATGGCTACACCTTC. It is translated as CSVGQGADYGYTF.

The V gene is TRBV7-9, the J gene TRBJ2-7; a weak D match, TRBD1 (6 bases). CDR3 length: 12 amino acids. The germline V gene has CDR1 SEHNR and CDR2 FQNEAQ (reference sequence). Trimming took off 2 bases at V and 7 bases at J, with 9 bases between the two ends. CDR3 loop: CASSLHRAEQYF. The DNA of the CDR3 is TGTGCCAGCAGCTTACACAGGGCTGAGCAGTACTTC.

A few counts support this clone. The CDR3 DNA reads TGTGCCAGCAGGAAAAGACAGGGGACCAACTACGAGCAGTACTTC. Its protein is CASRKRQGTNYEQYF. The chain uses TRBV6-6 and TRBJ2-7; 8 bases align to TRBD1. V lost 6 bases and J lost 3; bases outside the gene matches: 10. Germline V lookup: CDR1 MNHNY, CDR2 SVGAGI (reference sequence). The CDR3 is made up of 15 amino acids.